This T cell receptor (beta chain) was observed in a study of T cell repertoires in cytomegalovirus infection. Study background: Well-studied HLA-B-restricted CMV epitopes were used in the study alongside recently identified HLA-C-restricted ones. Evidence of both CMV infection and a matching HLA type came from public TCR beta signatures.

On this clonotype itself: Its antigen is unidentified.

TCRdb ran MiXCR on the reads and lists one entry per CDR3 protein. The sample lists roughly 920,000 distinct CDR3 sequences, about 33% occurring once. CDR3 length: 16 residues. The V gene's germline CDR1 is SGHKS and CDR2 YYEKEE (reference sequence). The V and J ends lost 4 bases and 1 base respectively, with 17 bases between them. General observations from the study: Adding up the frequency of public TCR beta families identified people who carried CMV plus the relevant HLA. Within the response measured ex vivo, HLA-C-restricted CMV-specific TCR beta clonotypes were dominant.

The V gene is TRBV5-5, the J gene TRBJ1-1; D might be TRBD1 (5 bases). The source was cultured CD8+ T cells from PBMCs, collected from culture after CMV antigen stimulation. This receptor was obtained from a human donor in good health (CMV status not recorded). Some clones in this sample may be carry-over from other donors' samples. In nucleotides, the CDR3 is TGTGCCAGCAGCCCGGGGACCGGGACCCGGAACACTGAAGCTTTCTTT. As protein: CASSPGTGTRNTEAFF.